These 15 T cell receptor beta chains share one sample of origin, sequenced in a study of monozygotic twins with inflammatory bowel disease. TCRdb reworked the 5' RACE reads into one entry per CDR3 protein, no DNA. This repertoire comprises fewer than 550,000 distinct CDR3 sequences; its ten largest clones make up 2% to 2.5%. Sequencing used blood. The receptor set was obtained from a human donor with ulcerative colitis or Crohn's disease, or a healthy co-twin of an affected twin (not recorded which).

This chain joins TRBV15 and TRBJ2-5; TCRdb designates TRBD1, a call that cannot be tested without DNA. The CDR3 has 15 residues. Germline assignment: CDR1 LNHNV and CDR2 YYDKDF (reference sequence). CDR3 loop: CATSRGGTGEETQYF.

The chain is built from TRBV4-1 and TRBJ2-2; the TCRdb call, TRBD2, lacks DNA for checking. CDR3 length: 18 amino acids. Per the germline V gene, CDR1 is MGHRA and CDR2 is YSYEKL. The chain's CDR3 is CASSQDWRQPRVTGELFF.

The chain couples TRBV20-1 to TRBJ2-4. The V gene's germline CDR1 is DFQATT and CDR2 SNEGSKA (reference sequence). CDR3 length: 13 residues. The CDR3 spells CSAPEIAKNIQYF.

This chain connects TRBV7-3 to TRBJ2-1. The CDR3 extends over 16 amino acids. CDR1 and CDR2 from the germline V gene are SGHTA and FQGTGA. CDR3 region: CASSLNRASSYNEQFF.

The chain carries TRBV5-4 and TRBJ2-1; TCRdb returns TRBD1, unconfirmable since there is no DNA. CDR1 and CDR2 from the germline V gene are SGHNT and YYREEE (reference sequence). There are 13 residues in the CDR3. The chain's CDR3 is CASSATGGHEQFF.

J is TRBJ1-2 and V is TRBV5-1; the D call of TRBD1 rests on TCRdb alone, since no DNA is present to check it. The germline gives CDR1 SGHRS, CDR2 YFSETQ. The CDR3 covers 16 residues. The CDR3 reads CASSPSRTARNYGYTF.

The V call is TRBV30, the J call TRBJ2-1; TCRdb calls TRBD1, which cannot be checked without DNA. Germline CDR1 reads GTSNPN; CDR2 reads SVGIG (reference sequence). The CDR3 loop spans 14 amino acids. CDR3 in amino acids: CAWGTGVSYNEQFF.

The chain carries TRBV28 and TRBJ2-2; TCRdb lists TRBD1, though no DNA is available to test this call. Looked up from germline, CDR1 is MDHEN and CDR2 is SYDVKM. This CDR3 region has 15 residues. This CDR3 is CASRLGTGYTGELFF.

V and J are TRBV5-6 and TRBJ2-2. The CDR3 has 16 amino acids. Germline values: CDR1 SGHDT, CDR2 YYEEEE. The CDR3 sequence: CASSLEFGSITGELFF.

The chain has TRBV10-3 and TRBJ2-5; there is no DNA to check the TCRdb D call of TRBD2. The CDR3 contains 13 residues. Germline CDR1 is ENHRY and CDR2 is SYGVKD. CDR3 amino acids: CAINSGGQETQYF.

The CDR3 loop is CASSQFVLRPGQGQDTQYF. The chain is built from TRBV4-3 and TRBJ2-3; TCRdb outputs TRBD1, but without DNA this stays unchecked. The CDR3 is made up of 19 amino acids. CDR1 and CDR2 (germline): LGHNA, YSLEER.

V gene TRBV6-1 combines with J gene TRBJ1-1; there is no DNA to check the TCRdb D call of TRBD1. CDR1 and CDR2 (germline): MNHNS, SASEGT. The length of the CDR3 is 12 residues. The CDR3 spells CATSQGRTEAFF.

The chain recombines TRBV3-1 with TRBJ2-2. The germline V gene has CDR1 LGHDT and CDR2 YNNKEL (reference sequence). The CDR3 totals 15 residues. Here the CDR3 reads CASSQDLGARGELFF.

The rearrangement uses TRBV5-1 and TRBJ2-2. Looked up from germline, CDR1 is SGHRS and CDR2 is YFSETQ. This CDR3 has 14 amino acids. This CDR3 reads CASSPPLDTGELFF.

This sequence joins TRBV29-1 and TRBJ2-4. Germline CDR1 and CDR2: SQVTM and ANQGSEA. The CDR3 runs 12 residues. CDR3 in amino acids: CSVFTAKNIQYF.